A single T cell receptor (beta chain) is shown here with its context. The data are from a study of blood T cell repertoires in COVID-19. Study-level information: Collection of acute and convalescent COVID-19 samples took place in the United States, Italy and Spain. T cells, B-cell-depleted T cells, or PBMCs provided the cDNA or gDNA that served as material.

Germline CDR1 LGHDT, CDR2 YNNKEL (reference sequence). CDR3 size: 15 residues. The ends were cut back, 1 base at V and 10 bases at J, with 19 bases in the middle. Per the original data handling: Using reference gene primer amplification, nucleated cell counts were estimated. The table came from immunoSEQ multiplex PCR; TCRdb's copy has only in-frame clones and leaves some out. For V, J and clone size, that table is used; D and trimming come from the DNA. This sample has about 210,000 clones, with more than 70% found just once. The chain recombines TRBV3-1 (or the pseudogene TRBV3-2) with TRBJ1-1; no reliable D call. The sequenced material came from peripheral blood. The receptor was derived from a woman aged 45-65 years with acute or convalescent COVID-19. The CDR3 nucleotides read TGTGCCAGCAGCCAAGGAGGGTCAGCTCCTTTAGGAGCTTTCTTT. Translation gives CASSQGGSAPLGAFF.